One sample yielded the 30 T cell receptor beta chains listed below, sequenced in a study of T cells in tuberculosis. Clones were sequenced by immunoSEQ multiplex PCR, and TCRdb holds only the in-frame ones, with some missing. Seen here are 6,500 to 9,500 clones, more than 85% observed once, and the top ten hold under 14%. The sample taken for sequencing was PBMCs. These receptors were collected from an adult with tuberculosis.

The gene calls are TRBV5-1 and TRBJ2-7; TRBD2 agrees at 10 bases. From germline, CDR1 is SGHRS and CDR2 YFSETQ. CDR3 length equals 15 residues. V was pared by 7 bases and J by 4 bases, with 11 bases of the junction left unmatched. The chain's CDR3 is CASASSGGPLYEQYF. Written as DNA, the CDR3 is TGCGCCAGCGCCTCTAGCGGGGGCCCGCTTTACGAGCAGTACTTC.

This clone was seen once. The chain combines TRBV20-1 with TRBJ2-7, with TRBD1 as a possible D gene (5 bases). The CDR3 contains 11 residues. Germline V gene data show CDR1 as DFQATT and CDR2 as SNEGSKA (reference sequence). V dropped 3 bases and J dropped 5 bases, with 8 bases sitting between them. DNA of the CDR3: TGCAGTGCTAGCAGGGCGGACGAGCAGTACTTC. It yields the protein CSASRADEQYF.

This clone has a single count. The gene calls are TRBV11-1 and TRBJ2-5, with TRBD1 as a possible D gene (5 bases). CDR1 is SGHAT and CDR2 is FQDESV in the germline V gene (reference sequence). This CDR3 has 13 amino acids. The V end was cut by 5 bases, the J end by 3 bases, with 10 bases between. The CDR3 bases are TGTGCCAGCAGCCTCCCGACAGAAGAGACCCAGTACTTC. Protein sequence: CASSLPTEETQYF. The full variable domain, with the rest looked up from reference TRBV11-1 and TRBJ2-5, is EAEVAQSPRYKITEKSQAVAFWCDPISGHATLYWYRQILGQGPELLVQFQDESVVDDSQLPKDRFSAERLKGVDSTLKIQPAELGDSAMYLCASSLPTEETQYFGPGTRLLVL.

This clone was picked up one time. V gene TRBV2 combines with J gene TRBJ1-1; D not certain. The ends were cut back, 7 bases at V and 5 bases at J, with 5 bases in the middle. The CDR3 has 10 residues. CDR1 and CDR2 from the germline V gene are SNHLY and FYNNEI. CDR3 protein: CASKRTEAFF. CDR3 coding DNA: TGTGCCAGCAAACGGACTGAAGCTTTCTTT.

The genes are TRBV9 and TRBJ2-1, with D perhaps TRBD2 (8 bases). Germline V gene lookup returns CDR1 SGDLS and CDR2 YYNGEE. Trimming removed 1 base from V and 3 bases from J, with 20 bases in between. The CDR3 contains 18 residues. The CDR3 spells CASSVNPGRGRSYNEQFF. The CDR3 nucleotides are TGTGCCAGCAGCGTAAATCCCGGGAGGGGGCGCAGCTACAATGAGCAGTTCTTC. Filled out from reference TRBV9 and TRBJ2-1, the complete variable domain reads DSGVTQTPKHLITATGQRVTLRCSPRSGDLSVYWYQQSLDQGLQFLIQYYNGEERAKGNILERFSAQQFPDLHSELNLSSLELGDSALYFCASSVNPGRGRSYNEQFFGPGTRLTVL.

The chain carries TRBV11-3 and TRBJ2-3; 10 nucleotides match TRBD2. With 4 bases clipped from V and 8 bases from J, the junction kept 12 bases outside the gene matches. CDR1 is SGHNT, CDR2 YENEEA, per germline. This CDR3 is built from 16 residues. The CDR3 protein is CASSSRSGGSSATQYF. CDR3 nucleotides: TGTGCCAGCAGCTCCCGTAGCGGGGGGTCGTCAGCTACGCAGTATTTT.

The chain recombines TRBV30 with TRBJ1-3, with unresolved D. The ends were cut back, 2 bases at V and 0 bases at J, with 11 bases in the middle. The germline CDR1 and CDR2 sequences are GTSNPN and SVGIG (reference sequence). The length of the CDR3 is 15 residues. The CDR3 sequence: CAWSRLASSGNTIYF. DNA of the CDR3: TGTGCCTGGAGTAGGCTAGCGAGCTCTGGAAACACCATATATTTT.

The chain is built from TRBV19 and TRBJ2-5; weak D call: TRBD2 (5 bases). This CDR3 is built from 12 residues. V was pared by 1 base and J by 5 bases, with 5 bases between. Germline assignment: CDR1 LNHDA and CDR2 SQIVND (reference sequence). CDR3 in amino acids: CASSIGGETQYF. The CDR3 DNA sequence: TGTGCCAGTAGTATAGGCGGGGAGACCCAGTACTTC.

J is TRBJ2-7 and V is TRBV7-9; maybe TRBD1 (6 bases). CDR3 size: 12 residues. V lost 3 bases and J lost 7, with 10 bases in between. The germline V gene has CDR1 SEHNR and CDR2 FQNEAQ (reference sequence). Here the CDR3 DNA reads TGTGCCAGCAGCTTGACAGGTCCGGAGCAGTACTTC. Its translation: CASSLTGPEQYF.

The CDR3 here is CASSLGPPGELFF. DNA for the CDR3: TGTGCCAGCAGCTTAGGGCCCCCCGGGGAGCTGTTTTTT. The chain has TRBV7-2 and TRBJ2-2; D is unresolved. Deletions cut 1 base from V and 6 bases from J, with 6 bases between. The V gene's germline CDR1 is SGHTA and CDR2 FQGNSA. CDR3 length: 13 residues.

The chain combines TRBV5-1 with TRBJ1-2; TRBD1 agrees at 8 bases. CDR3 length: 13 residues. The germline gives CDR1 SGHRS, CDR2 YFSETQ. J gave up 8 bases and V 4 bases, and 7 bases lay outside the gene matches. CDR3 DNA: TGCGCCAGCAGCGACGGACAGGGTCGGGGCTACACCTTC. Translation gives CASSDGQGRGYTF.

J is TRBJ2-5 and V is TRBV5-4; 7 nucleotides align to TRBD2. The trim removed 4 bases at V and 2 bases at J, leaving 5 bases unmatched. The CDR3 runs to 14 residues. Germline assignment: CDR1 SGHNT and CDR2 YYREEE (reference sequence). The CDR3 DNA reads TGTGCCAGCAGCCCCGGGACTATGCAAGAGACCCAGTACTTC. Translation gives CASSPGTMQETQYF.

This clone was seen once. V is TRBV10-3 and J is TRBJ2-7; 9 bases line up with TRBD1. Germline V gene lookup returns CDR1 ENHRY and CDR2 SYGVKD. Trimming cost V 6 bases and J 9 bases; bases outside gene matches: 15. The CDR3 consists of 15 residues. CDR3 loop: CAISPHGTGSLVQYF. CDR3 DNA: TGTGCCATCAGCCCCCACGGGACAGGGTCCCTCGTGCAGTACTTC.

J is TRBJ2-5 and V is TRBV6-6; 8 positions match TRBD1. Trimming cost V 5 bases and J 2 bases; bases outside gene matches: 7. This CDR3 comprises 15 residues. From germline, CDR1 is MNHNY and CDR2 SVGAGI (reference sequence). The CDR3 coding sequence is TGTGCCAGCAGTCCCAACAGGGGGTCGCAAGAGACCCAGTACTTC. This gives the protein CASSPNRGSQETQYF.

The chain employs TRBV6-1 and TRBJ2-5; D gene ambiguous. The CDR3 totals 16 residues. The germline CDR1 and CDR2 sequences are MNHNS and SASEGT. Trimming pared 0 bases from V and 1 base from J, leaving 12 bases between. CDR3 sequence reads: CASSEAVVNGQETQYF. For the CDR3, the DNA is TGTGCCAGCAGTGAAGCGGTAGTCAATGGCCAAGAGACCCAGTACTTC.

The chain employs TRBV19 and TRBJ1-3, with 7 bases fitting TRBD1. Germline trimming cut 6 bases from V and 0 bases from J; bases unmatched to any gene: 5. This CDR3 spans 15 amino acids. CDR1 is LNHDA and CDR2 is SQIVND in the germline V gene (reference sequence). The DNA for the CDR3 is TGTGCCAGTAGGTGGACAGGAACCTCTGGAAACACCATATATTTT. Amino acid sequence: CASRWTGTSGNTIYF.

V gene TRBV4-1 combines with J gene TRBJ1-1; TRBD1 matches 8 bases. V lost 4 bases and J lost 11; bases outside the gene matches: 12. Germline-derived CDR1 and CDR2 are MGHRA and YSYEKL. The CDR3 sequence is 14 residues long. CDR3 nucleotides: TGCGCCAGCAGCCTGGGGACAGGCGTAATTAGGGCTTTCTTT. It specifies CASSLGTGVIRAFF.

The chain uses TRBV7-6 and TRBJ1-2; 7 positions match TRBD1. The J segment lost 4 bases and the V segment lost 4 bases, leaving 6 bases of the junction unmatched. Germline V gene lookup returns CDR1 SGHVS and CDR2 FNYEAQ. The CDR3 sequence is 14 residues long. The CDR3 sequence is CASSSIQGPYGYTF. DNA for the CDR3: TGTGCCAGCAGCTCCATACAGGGGCCCTATGGCTACACCTTC.

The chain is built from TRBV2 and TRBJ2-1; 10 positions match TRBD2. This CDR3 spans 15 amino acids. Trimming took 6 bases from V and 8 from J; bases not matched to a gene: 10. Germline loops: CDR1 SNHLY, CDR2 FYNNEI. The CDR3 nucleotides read TGTGCCAGCAGGGGCGAGCGGGAGGGCGGGGATGAGCAGTTCTTC. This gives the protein CASRGEREGGDEQFF.

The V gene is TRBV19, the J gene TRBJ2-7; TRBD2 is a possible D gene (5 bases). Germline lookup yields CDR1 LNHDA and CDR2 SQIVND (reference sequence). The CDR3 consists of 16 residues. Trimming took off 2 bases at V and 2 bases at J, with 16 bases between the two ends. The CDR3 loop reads CASSISGWSVTYEQYF. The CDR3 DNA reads TGTGCCAGTAGTATATCGGGGTGGTCGGTAACCTACGAGCAGTACTTC.

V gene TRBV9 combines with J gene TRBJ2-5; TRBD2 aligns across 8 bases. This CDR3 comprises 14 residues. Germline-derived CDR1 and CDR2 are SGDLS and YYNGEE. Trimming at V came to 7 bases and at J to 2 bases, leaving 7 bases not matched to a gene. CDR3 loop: CASGRGELQETQYF. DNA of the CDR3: TGTGCCAGCGGGCGGGGGGAGTTACAAGAGACCCAGTACTTC.

CDR3 DNA: TGCGCCAGCAACGCGCCCGGGGCCAACGTCCTGACTTTC. It specifies CASNAPGANVLTF. The rearrangement uses TRBV5-1 and TRBJ2-6; D ambiguous. Trimming removed 6 bases from V and 4 bases from J, with 8 bases in between. Germline V gene lookup returns CDR1 SGHRS and CDR2 YFSETQ. The CDR3 sequence is 13 residues long.

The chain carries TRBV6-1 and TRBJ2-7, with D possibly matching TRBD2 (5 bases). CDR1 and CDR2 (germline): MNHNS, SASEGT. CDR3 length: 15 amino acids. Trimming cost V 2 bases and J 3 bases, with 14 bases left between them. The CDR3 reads CASSESGLVSYEQYF. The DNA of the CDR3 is TGTGCCAGCAGTGAATCAGGACTCGTAAGCTACGAGCAGTACTTC.

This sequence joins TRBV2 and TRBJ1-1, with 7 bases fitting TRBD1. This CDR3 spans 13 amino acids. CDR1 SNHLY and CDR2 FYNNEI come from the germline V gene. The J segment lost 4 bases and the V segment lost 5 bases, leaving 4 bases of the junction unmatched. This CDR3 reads CASSPGQFTEAFF. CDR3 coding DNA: TGTGCCAGCAGTCCGGGACAGTTCACTGAAGCTTTCTTT.

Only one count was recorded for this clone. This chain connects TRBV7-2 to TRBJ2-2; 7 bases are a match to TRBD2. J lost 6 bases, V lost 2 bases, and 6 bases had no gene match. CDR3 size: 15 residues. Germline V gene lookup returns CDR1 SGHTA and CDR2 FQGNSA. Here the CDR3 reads CASSLRREWSGELFF. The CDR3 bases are TGTGCCAGCAGCTTAAGGCGGGAGTGGTCCGGGGAGCTGTTTTTT.

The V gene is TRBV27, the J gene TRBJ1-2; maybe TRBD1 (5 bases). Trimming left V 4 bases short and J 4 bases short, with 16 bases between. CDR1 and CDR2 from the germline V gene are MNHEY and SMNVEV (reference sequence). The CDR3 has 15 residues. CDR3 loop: CASSSARVVGYGYTF. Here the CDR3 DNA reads TGTGCCAGCAGTTCGGCCAGGGTGGTTGGCTATGGCTACACCTTC.

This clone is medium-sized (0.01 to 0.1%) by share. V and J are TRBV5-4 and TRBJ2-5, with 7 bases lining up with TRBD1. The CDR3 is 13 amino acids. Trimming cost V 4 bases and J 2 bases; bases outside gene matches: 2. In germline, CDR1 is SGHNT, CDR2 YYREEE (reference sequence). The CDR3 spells CASSTGQQETQYF. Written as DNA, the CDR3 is TGTGCCAGCAGCACGGGACAGCAAGAGACCCAGTACTTC. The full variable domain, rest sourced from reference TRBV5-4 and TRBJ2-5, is ETGVTQSPTHLIKTRGQQVTLRCSSQSGHNTVSWYQQALGQGPQFIFQYYREEENGRGNFPPRFSGLQFPNYSSELNVNALELDDSALYLCASSTGQQETQYFGPGTRLLVL.

CDR3 region: CASRPGTTNEKLFF. Here the CDR3 DNA reads TGTGCCAGCAGGCCGGGAACAACTAATGAAAAACTGTTTTTT. This rearrangement joins TRBV2 to TRBJ1-4; no clear D. This CDR3 has 14 residues. V was clipped by 6 bases and J by 0 bases, with 8 bases between them. CDR1 is SNHLY and CDR2 is FYNNEI in the germline V gene.

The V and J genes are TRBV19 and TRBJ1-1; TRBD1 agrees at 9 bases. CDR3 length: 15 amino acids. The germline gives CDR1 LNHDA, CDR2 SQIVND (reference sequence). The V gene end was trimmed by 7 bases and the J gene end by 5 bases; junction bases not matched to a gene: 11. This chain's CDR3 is CASTLGGTGYTEAFF. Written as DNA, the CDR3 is TGTGCCAGTACCTTGGGCGGGACAGGGTATACTGAAGCTTTCTTT.

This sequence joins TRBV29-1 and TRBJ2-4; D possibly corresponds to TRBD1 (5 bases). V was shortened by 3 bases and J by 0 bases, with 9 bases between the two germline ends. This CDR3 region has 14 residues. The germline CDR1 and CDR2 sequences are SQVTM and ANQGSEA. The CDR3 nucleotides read TGCAGCGTTGAGCAGGGATTAGCCAAAAACATTCAGTACTTC. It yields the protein CSVEQGLAKNIQYF.